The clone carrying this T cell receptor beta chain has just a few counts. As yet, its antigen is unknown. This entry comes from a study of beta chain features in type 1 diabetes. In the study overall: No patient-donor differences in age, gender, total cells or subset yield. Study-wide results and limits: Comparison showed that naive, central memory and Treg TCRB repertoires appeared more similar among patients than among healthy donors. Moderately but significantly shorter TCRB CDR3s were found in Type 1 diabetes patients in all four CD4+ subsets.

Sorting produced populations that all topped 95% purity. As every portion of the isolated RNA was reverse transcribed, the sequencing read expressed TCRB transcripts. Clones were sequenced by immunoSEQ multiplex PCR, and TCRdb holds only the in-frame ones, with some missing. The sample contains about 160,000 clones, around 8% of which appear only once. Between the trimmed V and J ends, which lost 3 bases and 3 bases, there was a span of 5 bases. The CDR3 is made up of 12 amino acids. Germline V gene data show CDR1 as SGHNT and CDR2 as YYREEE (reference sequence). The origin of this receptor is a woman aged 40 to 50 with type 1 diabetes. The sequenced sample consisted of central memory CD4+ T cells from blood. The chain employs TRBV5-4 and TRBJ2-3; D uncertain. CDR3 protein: CASSSRTDTQYF. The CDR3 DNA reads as TGTGCCAGCAGCTCGCGGACAGATACGCAGTATTTT.